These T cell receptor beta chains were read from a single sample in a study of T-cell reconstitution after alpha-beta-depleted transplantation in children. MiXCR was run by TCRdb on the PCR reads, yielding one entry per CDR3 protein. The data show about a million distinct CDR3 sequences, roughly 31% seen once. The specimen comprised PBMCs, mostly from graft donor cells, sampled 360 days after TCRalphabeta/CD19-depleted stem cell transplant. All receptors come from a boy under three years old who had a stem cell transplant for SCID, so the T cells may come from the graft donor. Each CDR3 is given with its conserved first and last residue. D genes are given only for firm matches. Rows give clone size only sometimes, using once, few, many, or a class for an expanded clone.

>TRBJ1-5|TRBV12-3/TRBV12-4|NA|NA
TGTGCCAGCACCGGACAGAGCAATCAGCCCCAGCATTTT
CASTGQSNQPQHF
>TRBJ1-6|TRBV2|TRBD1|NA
TGTGCCACTAAGGACAGGGATTCACCCCTCCACTTT
CATKDRDSPLHF
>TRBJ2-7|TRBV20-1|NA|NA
TGCAGTGCTAGAGTGATACGCGCCTACGAGCAGTACTTC
CSARVIRAYEQYF
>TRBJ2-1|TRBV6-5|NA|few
TGTGCCAGCAGTTACTCAGCCGGCTACCCCGAAGGGGATGAGCAGTTCTTC
CASSYSAGYPEGDEQFF
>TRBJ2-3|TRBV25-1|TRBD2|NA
TGTGCCAGCAGTGAATCCCGACTAGCGGGGGTCACAGATACGCAGTATTTT
CASSESRLAGVTDTQYF
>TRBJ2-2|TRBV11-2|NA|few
TGTGCCAGCAGCTTAGATGAGGCCGGGGAGCTGTTTTTT
CASSLDEAGELFF
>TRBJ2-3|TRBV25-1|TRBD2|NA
TGTGCCAGCAGGGACAAGCGGGGCCTGGACCCAGATACGCAGTATTTT
CASRDKRGLDPDTQYF
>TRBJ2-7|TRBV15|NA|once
TGTGCCACCACCCCAGGAGGGTCCCCCTACGAGCAGTACTTC
CATTPGGSPYEQYF
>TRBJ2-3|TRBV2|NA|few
TGTGCCAGCAGTGAACTTGAAACCACAGATACGCAGTATTTT
CASSELETTDTQYF
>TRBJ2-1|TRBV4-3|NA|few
TGCGCCAGCAGCCGGGGCCGGGGGTCCAATGAGCAGTTCTTC
CASSRGRGSNEQFF
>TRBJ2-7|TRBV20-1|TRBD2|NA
TGCAGTGCTTGGACTAGCGGGGGCCCGATGAAGAGCTACGAGCAGTACTTC
CSAWTSGGPMKSYEQYF
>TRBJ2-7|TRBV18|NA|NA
TGTGCCAGCTCACCACAGTCAGGGCTAGGCTACGAGCAGTACTTC
CASSPQSGLGYEQYF
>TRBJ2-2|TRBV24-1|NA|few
TGTGCCACCAGTGAGGGTGGCCTCCCCGATACCGGGGAGCTGTTTTTT
CATSEGGLPDTGELFF
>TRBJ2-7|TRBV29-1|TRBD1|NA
TGCAGCGTTAGGGACAGGGTGGGGCCCTACGAGCAGTACTTC
CSVRDRVGPYEQYF
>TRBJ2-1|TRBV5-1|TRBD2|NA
TGCGCCAGCAGCCCACTAGCGGGGGGGCCAGGGGCCTACAATGAGCAGTTCTTC
CASSPLAGGPGAYNEQFF
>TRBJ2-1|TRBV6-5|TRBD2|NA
TGTGCCAGCAGCAGGGAGGGTGAGCAGTTCTTC
CASSREGEQFF
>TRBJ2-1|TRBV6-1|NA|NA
TGTGCCAGCACCCCACTGTCGGACAAGGGATTTAATGAGCAGTTCTTC
CASTPLSDKGFNEQFF
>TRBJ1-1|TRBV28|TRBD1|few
TGTGCCAGCAGTATTCGACGACAGGGGGGGGATAGGTGGTCCTTGAACACTGAAGCTTTCTTT
CASSIRRQGGDRWSLNTEAFF
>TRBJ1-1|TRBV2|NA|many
TGTGCCAGCAGTGTAGCCAGGAACACTGAAGCTTTCTTT
CASSVARNTEAFF
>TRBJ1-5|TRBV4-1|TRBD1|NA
TGCGCCAGCAGCCAAGACATGGGGACAGGGGGCCGGCCCCAGCATTTT
CASSQDMGTGGRPQHF
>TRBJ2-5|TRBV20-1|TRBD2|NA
TGCAGTGCCTCGGGACTAGCGGGGGCCTACCAAGAGACCCAGTACTTC
CSASGLAGAYQETQYF
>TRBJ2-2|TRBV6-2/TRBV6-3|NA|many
TGTGCCAGCAGACCGAACACCGGGGAGCTGTTTTTT
CASRPNTGELFF
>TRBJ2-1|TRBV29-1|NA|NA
TGCAGCGTTCTGGGGCCGACAGCATACAATGAGCAGTTCTTC
CSVLGPTAYNEQFF
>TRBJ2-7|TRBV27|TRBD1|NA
TGTGCCAGCAGTTTTGGTACCACAGGGGTATACGAGCAGTACTTC
CASSFGTTGVYEQYF
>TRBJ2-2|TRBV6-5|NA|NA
TGTGCCAGCAGTACTCGTTGGGTTGGCGGGGAGCTGTTTTTT
CASSTRWVGGELFF
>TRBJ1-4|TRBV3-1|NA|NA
TGTGCCAGCAGCCAAGAAGGGTACAGTGCAACTAATGAAAAACTGTTTTTT
CASSQEGYSATNEKLFF
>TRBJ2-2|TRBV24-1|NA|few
TGTGCCACCAGGAGGAGAGGGGGCACCGGGGAGCTGTTTTTT
CATRRRGGTGELFF
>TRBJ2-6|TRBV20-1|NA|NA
TGCAGTGCTATCGGCGGAATCGGGGCCAACGTCCTGACTTTC
CSAIGGIGANVLTF
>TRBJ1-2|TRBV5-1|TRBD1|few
TGCGCCAGCAGCTTCACAGGGGGCGCGAGCGGCTACACCTTC
CASSFTGGASGYTF
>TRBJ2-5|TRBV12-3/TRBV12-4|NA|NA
TGTGCCAGCAGGGGGGTTACAGGCGGGGAGACCCAGTACTTC
CASRGVTGGETQYF
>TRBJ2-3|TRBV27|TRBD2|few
TGTGCCAGCAGTTTCAGGGGGACTAGCCGCACAGATACGCAGTATTTT
CASSFRGTSRTDTQYF
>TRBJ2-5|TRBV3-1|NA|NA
TGTGCCAGCAGCCAAGGGGGATCTTCAGAGACCCAGTACTTC
CASSQGGSSETQYF
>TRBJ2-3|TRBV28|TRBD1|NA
TGTGCCAGCAGTTTAAGCCAGGGGGCAACAGATACGCAGTATTTT
CASSLSQGATDTQYF
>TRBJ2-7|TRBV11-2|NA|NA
TGTGCCAGCAGCTTGTCAGAAGACGAGCAGTACTTC
CASSLSEDEQYF
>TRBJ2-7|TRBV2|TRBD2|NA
TGTGCCACCGTAGCGGGGGGGCCTGGTGAGCAGTACTTC
CATVAGGPGEQYF
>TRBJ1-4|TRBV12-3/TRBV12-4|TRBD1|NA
TGTGCCAGCAGCTTACGGGTTCGGACAGGGAATGAAAAACTGTTTTTT
CASSLRVRTGNEKLFF
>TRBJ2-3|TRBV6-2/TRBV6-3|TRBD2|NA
TGTGCCAGCACCAAGACTAGCGGGGGGCGGGGAGATACGCAGTATTTT
CASTKTSGGRGDTQYF
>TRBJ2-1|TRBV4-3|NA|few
TGCGCCAGCAGCCAACCCGGGACTGTTAACAATGAGCAGTTCTTC
CASSQPGTVNNEQFF
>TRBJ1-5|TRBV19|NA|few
TGTGCCAGTAGTATTAACAGATATAGCAATCAGCCCCAGCATTTT
CASSINRYSNQPQHF
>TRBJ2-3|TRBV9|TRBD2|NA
TGTGCCAGCAGCATAGATCTAGCGGGGGGCGGCACAGATACGCAGTATTTT
CASSIDLAGGGTDTQYF
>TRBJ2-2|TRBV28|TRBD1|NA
TGTGCCAGCAGTTACATAAACCGGGACAGAATAATGACCGGGGAGCTGTTTTTT
CASSYINRDRIMTGELFF
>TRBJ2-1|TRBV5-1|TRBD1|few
TGCGCCAGCAGCTTGACGACAGGGGGAGGCCTCAATGAGCAGTTCTTC
CASSLTTGGGLNEQFF
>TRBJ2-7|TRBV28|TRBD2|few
TGTGCCAGCAGTTTGGGAGGGTTTGACTACGAGCAGTACTTC
CASSLGGFDYEQYF
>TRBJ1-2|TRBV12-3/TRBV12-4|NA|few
TGTGCCAGCAGTTTGGAGGGCCGGGACTATGGCTACACCTTC
CASSLEGRDYGYTF
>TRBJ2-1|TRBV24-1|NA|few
TGTGCCACTTCGGCGGGGAATGAGCAGTTCTTC
CATSAGNEQFF
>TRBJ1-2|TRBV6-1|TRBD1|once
TGTGCCAGCAGAGCCTTCCCGGACAGGGGGACTACTAACTATGGCTACACCTTC
CASRAFPDRGTTNYGYTF
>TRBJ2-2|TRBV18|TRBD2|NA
TGTGCCAGCTCACCACGTGGAGCAGGGAGGGGGAACACCGGGGAGCTGTTTTTT
CASSPRGAGRGNTGELFF
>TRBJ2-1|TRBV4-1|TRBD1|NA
TGCGCCAGCAGCCAAAAAATACAGGGGGCTGAGGTTGAGCAGTTCTTC
CASSQKIQGAEVEQFF
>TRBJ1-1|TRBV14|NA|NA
TGTGCCAGCAGCCAAGATAAACGGGGCGGCAGCACTGAAGCTTTCTTT
CASSQDKRGGSTEAFF
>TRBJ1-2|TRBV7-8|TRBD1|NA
TGTGCCAGCAGCTTAGGACAGGGAGATACCCTTAACTATGGCTACACCTTC
CASSLGQGDTLNYGYTF
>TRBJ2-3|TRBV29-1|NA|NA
TGCAGCGTTGAGCGGGGGCTCGATACGCAGTATTTT
CSVERGLDTQYF
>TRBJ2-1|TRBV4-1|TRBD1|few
TGCGCCAGCAGCCAAGACCCCGGGACAGGGCTCTACAATGAGCAGTTCTTC
CASSQDPGTGLYNEQFF
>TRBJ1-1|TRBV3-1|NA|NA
TGTGCCAGCAGCCAAGAACTGGGAGGGGCGACTGAAGCTTTCTTT
CASSQELGGATEAFF